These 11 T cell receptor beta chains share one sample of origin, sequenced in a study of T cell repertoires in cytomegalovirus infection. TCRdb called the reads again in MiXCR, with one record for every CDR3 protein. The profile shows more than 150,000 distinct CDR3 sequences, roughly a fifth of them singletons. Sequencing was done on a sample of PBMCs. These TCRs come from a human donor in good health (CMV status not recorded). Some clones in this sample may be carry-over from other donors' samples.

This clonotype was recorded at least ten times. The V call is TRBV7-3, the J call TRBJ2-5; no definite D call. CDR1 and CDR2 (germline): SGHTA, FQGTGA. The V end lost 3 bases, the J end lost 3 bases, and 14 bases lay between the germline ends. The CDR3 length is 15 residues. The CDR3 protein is CASSFDPGPEETQYF. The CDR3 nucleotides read TGTGCCAGCAGCTTCGACCCGGGCCCCGAAGAGACCCAGTACTTC.

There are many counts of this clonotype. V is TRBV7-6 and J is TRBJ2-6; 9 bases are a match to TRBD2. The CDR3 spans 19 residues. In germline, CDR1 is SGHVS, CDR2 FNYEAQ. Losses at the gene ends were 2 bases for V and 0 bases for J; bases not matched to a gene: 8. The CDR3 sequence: CASSLFWAGGNSGANVLTF. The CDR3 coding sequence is TGTGCCAGCAGCTTATTTTGGGCGGGAGGGAACTCTGGGGCCAACGTCCTGACTTTC.

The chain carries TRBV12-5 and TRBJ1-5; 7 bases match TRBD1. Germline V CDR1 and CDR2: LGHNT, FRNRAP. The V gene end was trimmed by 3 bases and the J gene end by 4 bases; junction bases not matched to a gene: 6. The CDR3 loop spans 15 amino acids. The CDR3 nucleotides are TGTGCTAGTGGTTTCGCCGGGACAGTTAATCAGCCCCAGCATTTT. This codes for CASGFAGTVNQPQHF.

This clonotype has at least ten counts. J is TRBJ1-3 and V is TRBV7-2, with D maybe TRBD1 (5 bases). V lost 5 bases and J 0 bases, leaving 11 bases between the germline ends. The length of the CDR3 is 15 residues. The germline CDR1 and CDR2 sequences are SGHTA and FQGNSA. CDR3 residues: CASSVDIDSGNTIYF. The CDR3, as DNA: TGTGCCAGCAGCGTGGACATAGACTCTGGAAACACCATATATTTT.

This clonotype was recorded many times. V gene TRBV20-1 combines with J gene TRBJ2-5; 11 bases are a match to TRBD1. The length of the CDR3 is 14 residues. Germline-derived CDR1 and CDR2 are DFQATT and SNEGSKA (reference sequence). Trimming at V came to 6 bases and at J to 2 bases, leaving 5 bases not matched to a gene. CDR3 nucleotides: TGCAGTGCGAGCGGACAGGGGGCACAAGAGACCCAGTACTTC. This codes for CSASGQGAQETQYF.

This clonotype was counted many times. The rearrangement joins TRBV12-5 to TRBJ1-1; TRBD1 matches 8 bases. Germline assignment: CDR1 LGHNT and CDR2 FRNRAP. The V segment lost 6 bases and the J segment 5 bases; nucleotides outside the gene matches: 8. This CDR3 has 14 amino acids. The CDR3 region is CASGQPQGETEAFF. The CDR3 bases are TGTGCTAGTGGCCAGCCACAGGGGGAGACTGAAGCTTTCTTT.

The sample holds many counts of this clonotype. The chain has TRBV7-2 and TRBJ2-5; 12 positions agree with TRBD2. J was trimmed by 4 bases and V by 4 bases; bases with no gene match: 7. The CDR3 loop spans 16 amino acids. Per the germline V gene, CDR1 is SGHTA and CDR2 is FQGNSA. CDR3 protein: CASSSTSGRGGETQYF. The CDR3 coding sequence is TGTGCCAGCAGCTCGACTAGCGGGAGAGGAGGAGAGACCCAGTACTTC.

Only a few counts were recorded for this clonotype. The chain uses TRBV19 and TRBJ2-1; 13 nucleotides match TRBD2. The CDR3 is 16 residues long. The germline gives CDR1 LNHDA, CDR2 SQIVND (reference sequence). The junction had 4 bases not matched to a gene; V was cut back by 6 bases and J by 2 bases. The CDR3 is CASRRTSGGTYNEQFF. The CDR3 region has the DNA TGTGCCAGTAGGAGGACTAGCGGGGGAACCTACAATGAGCAGTTCTTC. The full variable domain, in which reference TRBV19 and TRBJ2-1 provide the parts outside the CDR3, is DGGITQSPKYLFRKEGQNVTLSCEQNLNHDAMYWYRQDPGQGLRLIYYSQIVNDFQKGDIAEGYSVSREKKESFPLTVTSAQKNPTAFYLCASRRTSGGTYNEQFFGPGTRLTVL.

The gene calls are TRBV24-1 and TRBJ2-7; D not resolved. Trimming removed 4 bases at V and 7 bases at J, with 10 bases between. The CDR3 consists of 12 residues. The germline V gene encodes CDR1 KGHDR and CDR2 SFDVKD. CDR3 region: CATSETQGEQYF. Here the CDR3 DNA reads TGTGCCACCAGTGAAACACAAGGGGAGCAGTACTTC.

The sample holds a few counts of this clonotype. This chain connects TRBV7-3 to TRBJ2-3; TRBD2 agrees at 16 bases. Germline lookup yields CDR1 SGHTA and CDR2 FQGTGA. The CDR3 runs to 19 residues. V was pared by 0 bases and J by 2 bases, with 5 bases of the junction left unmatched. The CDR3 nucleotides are TGTGCCAGCAGCTTAACGGGACTAGCGGGAGGGACATACACAGATACGCAGTATTTT. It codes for CASSLTGLAGGTYTDTQYF.

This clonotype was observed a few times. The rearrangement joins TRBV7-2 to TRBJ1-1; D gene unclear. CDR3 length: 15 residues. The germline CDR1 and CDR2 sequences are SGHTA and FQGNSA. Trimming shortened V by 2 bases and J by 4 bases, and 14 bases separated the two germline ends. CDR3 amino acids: CASSLKVNPTTEAFF. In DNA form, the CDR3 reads TGTGCCAGCAGCTTAAAGGTCAACCCTACCACTGAAGCTTTCTTT.